One sample yielded the 18 T cell receptor beta chains listed below, sequenced in a study of T cells after yellow fever vaccination (dated by TCRdb to between 2018 and 2021). Library preparation used 5' RACE. This sample was sequenced with an Illumina HiSeq 2500. TCRdb itself trimmed the public reads at Q25 with fastp, ran MiXCR and retained productive beta chains. Entries are consolidated by CDR3 protein sequence, retaining the most common genes and DNA. The table for this sample lists 450,000 to 650,000 distinct CDR3 sequences; about 14% of them were counted only once. In total, the top ten clones hold over 12% of the sample. The sample's treatment or condition label, in plain terms: live attenuated yellow fever vaccine strain. The starting material was PBMCs, obtained on the day of the yellow fever booster vaccination. The receptors derive from a man younger than 45 who received the YFV17D yellow fever vaccine.

This sequence joins TRBV20-1 and TRBJ2-3, with TRBD1 matching 9 bases. The germline V gene encodes CDR1 DFQATT and CDR2 SNEGSKA (reference sequence). The CDR3 contains 13 residues. Trimming took 6 bases from V and 2 from J; bases not matched to a gene: 3. The DNA for the CDR3 is TGCAGTGCAAGGACAGGGGTCACAGATACGCAGTATTTT. This codes for CSARTGVTDTQYF.

This clonotype was detected only once. A junction end diverges from the germline sequence, so it may reflect a read error. The CDR3 protein is CSAGEAGEQFF. The CDR3 nucleotides read TGCAGTGCTGGAGAGGCCGGGGAGCAGTTTTTT. The chain employs TRBV20-1 and TRBJ2-2, with D tentatively TRBD2 (5 bases). The CDR3 has 11 amino acids. Germline V gene lookup returns CDR1 DFQATT and CDR2 SNEGSKA (reference sequence).

This clonotype has a handful of counts. The V gene is TRBV12-3 or TRBV12-4, the J gene TRBJ2-1, with D tentatively TRBD1 or TRBD2 (6 bases each). This CDR3 is 15 amino acids long. The V and J ends lost 6 bases and 0 bases respectively, with 12 bases between them. In DNA form, the CDR3 reads TGTGCCAGCAGCAAAGGGGGGAGCTCCTACAATGAGCAGTTCTTC. It yields the protein CASSKGGSSYNEQFF.

The rearrangement uses TRBV20-1 and TRBJ2-1, with 13 bases aligning to TRBD2. Looked up from germline, CDR1 is DFQATT and CDR2 is SNEGSKA (reference sequence). After removal of 5 bases from V and 9 bases from J, the junction contained 13 bases not matched to a gene. This CDR3 region has 16 residues. The CDR3 loop reads CSAYPWTSGSRGEQFF. The CDR3 DNA reads TGCAGTGCTTATCCTTGGACTAGCGGGAGTAGGGGTGAGCAGTTCTTC.

This clonotype was detected only a few times. This chain joins TRBV5-4 and TRBJ2-1; 12 bases agree with TRBD1. The CDR3 has 16 amino acids. V dropped 3 bases and J dropped 3; count of bases not matched to a gene: 4. The germline V gene encodes CDR1 SGHNT and CDR2 YYREEE (reference sequence). This CDR3 reads CASSSGTGGNYNEQFF. The CDR3 DNA reads TGTGCCAGCAGCTCCGGGACAGGGGGCAACTACAATGAGCAGTTCTTC. Full variable domain (outside the CDR3, taken from reference TRBV5-4 and TRBJ2-1): ETGVTQSPTHLIKTRGQQVTLRCSSQSGHNTVSWYQQALGQGPQFIFQYYREEENGRGNFPPRFSGLQFPNYSSELNVNALELDDSALYLCASSSGTGGNYNEQFFGPGTRLTVL.

Only a few counts were recorded for this clonotype. V usage is TRBV6-1 and J usage is TRBJ1-2; TRBD1 matches at 9 bases. Losses at the gene ends were 6 bases for V and 7 bases for J; bases not matched to a gene: 6. The CDR3 is 13 amino acids. CDR1 is MNHNS and CDR2 is SASEGT in the germline V gene. The CDR3 protein is CASSPDRGGGYTF. The CDR3 nucleotides read TGTGCCAGCAGCCCGGACAGGGGTGGTGGCTACACCTTC.

V usage is TRBV10-3 and J usage is TRBJ2-2, with D perhaps TRBD1 (5 bases). The length of the CDR3 is 14 residues. The germline gives CDR1 ENHRY, CDR2 SYGVKD. The germline V and J ends were trimmed by 8 bases and 5 bases, with 15 bases remaining between them. The chain's CDR3 is CAIQGLQGTGELFF. Written as DNA, the CDR3 is TGTGCCATCCAGGGCCTACAAGGGACCGGGGAGCTGTTTTTT.

The genes are TRBV7-2 and TRBJ2-3; D possibly corresponds to TRBD1 (5 bases). V was pared by 2 bases and J by 2 bases, with 14 bases between. The CDR3 spans 16 residues. Germline-derived CDR1 and CDR2 are SGHTA and FQGNSA. CDR3 residues: CASSLFPQGTTDTQYF. The CDR3, as DNA: TGTGCCAGCAGCTTATTTCCCCAGGGCACCACAGATACGCAGTATTTT.

The genes are TRBV5-1 and TRBJ2-3, with D unresolved. The CDR3 is 14 residues long. V was cut by 1 base and J by 3 bases, with 9 bases left in between. Germline CDR1 reads SGHRS; CDR2 reads YFSETQ. CDR3: CASSLNGQTDTQYF. In DNA form, the CDR3 reads TGCGCCAGCAGCTTGAACGGTCAGACAGATACGCAGTATTTT.

There are a few counts of this clonotype. This CDR3 reads CASSTGSETQYF. CDR3 DNA sequence: TGTGCCAGCTCGACAGGTTCCGAGACCCAGTACTTC. The genes are TRBV7-2 and TRBJ2-5; a possible D gene is TRBD1 (6 bases). Germline CDR1 reads SGHTA; CDR2 reads FQGNSA. V dropped 8 bases and J dropped 5 bases, with 12 bases sitting between them. This CDR3 has 12 amino acids.

In its sample, this clonotype was seen a few times. The chain carries TRBV20-1 and TRBJ2-4, with 11 bases aligning to TRBD2. Looked up from germline, CDR1 is DFQATT and CDR2 is SNEGSKA (reference sequence). CDR3 length equals 15 residues. Trimming cost V 6 bases and J 8 bases; bases outside gene matches: 12. The CDR3 sequence is CSAARRVSGRDIQYF. The CDR3 DNA is TGCAGTGCGGCCCGCCGAGTTAGCGGGAGGGACATTCAGTACTTC.

The rearrangement links TRBV12-3 or TRBV12-4 to TRBJ1-1; 7 positions agree with TRBD1. V lost 3 bases and J lost 5; bases outside the gene matches: 6. The CDR3 loop spans 14 amino acids. The CDR3 DNA follows: TGTGCCAGCAGTTTGGGAGGGGGCGCGACTGAAGCTTTCTTT. Translated: CASSLGGGATEAFF.

V gene TRBV7-3 combines with J gene TRBJ2-2, with unresolved D. Trimming cost V 3 bases and J 2 bases, with 7 bases left between them. Germline V lookup: CDR1 SGHTA, CDR2 FQGTGA. There are 14 residues in the CDR3. The CDR3 DNA reads TGTGCCAGCAGCTTTAACTTCAACACCGGGGAGCTGTTTTTT. Translating gives CASSFNFNTGELFF.

This clonotype was seen a few times. The rearrangement uses TRBV10-3 and TRBJ2-7, with TRBD2 identical over 11 bases. The CDR3 is 12 residues long. CDR1 is ENHRY, CDR2 SYGVKD, per germline. The junction had 2 bases not matched to a gene; V was cut back by 8 bases and J by 5 bases. The CDR3 loop reads CAIGTSGDEQYF. The CDR3, as DNA: TGTGCCATCGGGACTAGCGGCGACGAGCAGTACTTC.

The chain couples TRBV4-3 to TRBJ2-3, with D tentatively TRBD2 (5 bases). V was shortened by 4 bases and J by 2 bases, with 16 bases between the two germline ends. Germline V CDR1 and CDR2: LGHNA, YSLEER. CDR3 length: 16 amino acids. The DNA of the CDR3 is TGCGCCAGCAGCCGGAGCTGGAGGAGTAACACAGATACGCAGTATTTT. It specifies CASSRSWRSNTDTQYF.

This clonotype was seen more than once but under ten times. The CDR3 reads CASRPTGPSSGYTF. DNA for the CDR3: TGTGCCAGCAGACCGACGGGCCCCAGCTCTGGCTACACCTTC. The chain couples TRBV5-5 to TRBJ1-2; D unresolved. CDR1 is SGHKS and CDR2 is YYEKEE in the germline V gene (reference sequence). This CDR3 has 14 residues. Deletions cut 5 bases from V and 7 bases from J, with 18 bases between.

This clonotype appeared a few times. This chain joins TRBV9 and TRBJ2-7; either TRBD1 or TRBD2 may fit D (5 bases each). Germline CDR1 and CDR2: SGDLS and YYNGEE. The CDR3 loop spans 15 amino acids. Trimming left V 2 bases short and J 2 bases short, with 14 bases between. The CDR3 DNA is TGTGCCAGCAGCGTCGGAGACTGGGGACCCTACGAGCAGTACTTC. Its translation is CASSVGDWGPYEQYF. Full variable domain (outside the CDR3, taken from reference TRBV9 and TRBJ2-7): DSGVTQTPKHLITATGQRVTLRCSPRSGDLSVYWYQQSLDQGLQFLIQYYNGEERAKGNILERFSAQQFPDLHSELNLSSLELGDSALYFCASSVGDWGPYEQYFGPGTRLTVT.

The J gene is TRBJ2-7, the V gene TRBV5-1, with 8 bases aligning to TRBD2. The germline gives CDR1 SGHRS, CDR2 YFSETQ. V lost 6 bases to trimming and J lost 6 bases; unmatched junction nucleotides: 11. CDR3 length equals 14 residues. The CDR3 protein is CASNPGLESREQYF. In DNA form, the CDR3 reads TGCGCCAGCAACCCGGGACTAGAGTCTCGCGAGCAGTACTTC. The full variable domain, its missing parts supplied by reference TRBV5-1 and TRBJ2-7, is KAGVTQTPRYLIKTRGQQVTLSCSPISGHRSVSWYQQTPGQGLQFLFEYFSETQRNKGNFPGRFSGRQFSNSRSEMNVSTLELGDSALYLCASNPGLESREQYFGPGTRLTVT.